These T cell receptor beta chains were read from a single sample in a study of blood T cell repertoires in COVID-19. The data were produced by immunoSEQ multiplex PCR, yet TCRdb's version contains in-frame clones alone and is incomplete. Here the sample spans over 65,000 clones, roughly 85% being singletons. The sequenced sample consisted of peripheral blood. These receptors originate from a man in his fifties with active or convalescent COVID-19. Both conserved end residues are part of each CDR3.

J gene,V gene,CDR3 protein
TRBJ2-2,TRBV9,CASSWSYTGELFF
TRBJ1-3,TRBV9,CASSVDWGNTIYF
TRBJ1-2,TRBV6-1,CASSEIQGNYGYTF
TRBJ1-3,TRBV19,CASSVTETGNTIYF
TRBJ2-5,TRBV7-8,CASSRDRGQETQYF
TRBJ1-2,TRBV28,CASRSGGMTTNYGYTF
TRBJ1-4,TRBV30,CAWSAWDSEKLFF
TRBJ2-5,TRBV5-1,CASSSGTGFQETQYF
TRBJ2-5,TRBV5-6,CASSAAGTSALETQYF
TRBJ1-1,TRBV4-3,CASSQDRGYEAFF
TRBJ2-7,TRBV6-5,CASGGAVYEQYF
TRBJ2-3,TRBV7-2,CASSLLHSVAGGDTQYF
TRBJ2-7,TRBV7-2,CASSTRASGRAYEQYF
TRBJ1-1,TRBV28,CASSYSRQPNTEAFF
TRBJ1-5,TRBV18,CASSRADNQPQHF
TRBJ2-3,TRBV18,CASSPREATDTQYF
TRBJ2-1,TRBV19,CASTGGSYNEQFF